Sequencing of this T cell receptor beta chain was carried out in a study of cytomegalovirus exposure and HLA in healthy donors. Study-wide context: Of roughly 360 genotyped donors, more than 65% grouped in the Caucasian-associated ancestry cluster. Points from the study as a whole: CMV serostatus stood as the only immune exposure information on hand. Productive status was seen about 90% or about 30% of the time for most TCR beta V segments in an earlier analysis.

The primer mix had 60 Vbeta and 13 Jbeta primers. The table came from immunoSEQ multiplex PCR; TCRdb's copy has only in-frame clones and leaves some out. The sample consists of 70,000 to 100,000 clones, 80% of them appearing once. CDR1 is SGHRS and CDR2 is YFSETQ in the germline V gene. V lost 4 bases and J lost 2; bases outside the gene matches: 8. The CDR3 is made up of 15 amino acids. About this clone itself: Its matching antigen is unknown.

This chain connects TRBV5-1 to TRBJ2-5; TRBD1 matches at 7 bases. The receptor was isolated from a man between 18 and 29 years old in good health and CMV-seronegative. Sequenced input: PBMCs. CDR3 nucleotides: TGCGCCAGCAGCCAACAGGGGACAGCACAAGAGACCCAGTACTTC. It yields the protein CASSQQGTAQETQYF.